The rows below give T cell receptor beta chains drawn from one sample of a study of blood T cells in healthy people across ages. Via MiXCR, TCRdb re-called the 5' RACE reads, giving one row per CDR3 protein. The sample holds 1.8 million or so distinct CDR3 sequences, roughly two fifths seen once. The source material was blood. The receptor set was obtained from a human donor in good health. The conserved cysteine and the conserved F or W are not part of the CDR3 here. Part of the rows lack a size; the others show once, few, many or a class for expanded clones.

CDR3 protein	J gene	V gene	clone size
ASSGVAGGADTQY	TRBJ2-3	TRBV5-1	-
SAMTGTGSYGYT	TRBJ1-2	TRBV29-1	few
SATQTSAFRDTQY	TRBJ2-3	TRBV20-1	-
ASSTRLTSGVQPGQETQY	TRBJ2-5	TRBV7-9	-
ASSFPSGTGGLEQY	TRBJ2-7	TRBV7-9	-
SARDTSGGYEQY	TRBJ2-7	TRBV20-1	-
ASSFRWDRGRNTEAF	TRBJ1-1	TRBV11-2	few
ASSPRTEGRGNEQF	TRBJ2-1	TRBV27	-
ASSLDLTPAAGGSDTQY	TRBJ2-3	TRBV18	-
ASSQEVEGAYYGYT	TRBJ1-2	TRBV3-1	-
ASYGFRPQH	TRBJ1-5	TRBV25-1	-
SATYWETQY	TRBJ2-5	TRBV20-1	few
ASSIRGGSYNEQF	TRBJ2-1	TRBV7-3	few
ASSLVGGLGVETQY	TRBJ2-5	TRBV27	few
ASSMAGGAHGYT	TRBJ1-2	TRBV5-1	-
ASSYSPPTGAYNEQF	TRBJ2-1	TRBV6-2/TRBV6-3	-
ASNLWTVTDEQF	TRBJ2-1	TRBV3-1	-
ASSQDTSLNQPQH	TRBJ1-5	TRBV3-1	-
ASSGGIPNYEQY	TRBJ2-7	TRBV5-6	few
ASSYWGQGVTNTEAF	TRBJ1-1	TRBV5-1	once
SVGREQY	TRBJ2-5	TRBV20-1	few
SARVLSLERGVSETQY	TRBJ2-5	TRBV20-1	few
ASSYSGTVSNQPQH	TRBJ1-5	TRBV6-2/TRBV6-3	-
ATTQDTSSYEQY	TRBJ2-7	TRBV24-1	few
ASSVLTQRGYGYT	TRBJ1-2	TRBV2	-
ASRDSRVYEQY	-	TRBV28	-
ASSWGVGGTYEQY	TRBJ2-7	TRBV28	-
ASSQLGGSSTDTQY	TRBJ2-3	TRBV4-3	few
ASKSLGTANEKLF	TRBJ1-4	TRBV12-3/TRBV12-4	few
ASSPQFLQGTEAF	TRBJ1-1	TRBV28	-
ASRAGQAYEQY	TRBJ2-7	TRBV7-9	few
ASSTTSGYIYNEQF	TRBJ2-1	TRBV3-1	few
ASSKDSTNTEAF	TRBJ1-1	TRBV7-8	-
ASSLTRQGGYYGYT	TRBJ1-2	TRBV5-1	-
SVDEQGSYYGYT	TRBJ1-2	TRBV29-1	-
ASSVAATEVNGQF	TRBJ2-1	TRBV9	few
ASSAMINSPLH	TRBJ1-6	TRBV7-8	-
SVPNGVGYTTEAF	TRBJ1-1	TRBV29-1	-
ASNPLGRHTEAF	TRBJ1-1	TRBV2	few
ASSYSSWTRDTQY	TRBJ2-3	TRBV6-2/TRBV6-3	few
ASSSELAGSTDTQY	TRBJ2-3	TRBV5-6	-